These T cell receptor beta chains were read from a single sample in a study of cytomegalovirus exposure and HLA in healthy donors. Profiled with immunoSEQ multiplex PCR; TCRdb holds only in-frame clones, not every one. Here the sample spans about 130,000 clones, roughly 80% being singletons. The sequenced sample was PBMCs. Every receptor here comes from a boy aged 5-17 years in good health and CMV-seronegative. Each CDR3 is given with its conserved first and last residue. Each record gives: V gene, clone size, D gene, J gene, CDR3 length, CDR3 protein, CDR3 DNA. The D gene is left open where the match is weak. Rows may omit the clone size; those that give it use once, few, many or a size class.

>TRBV6-5|-|TRBD1|TRBJ1-1|14
CASRQTGGFDEAFF
TGTGCCAGCAGGCAGACAGGGGGGTTTGATGAAGCTTTCTTT
>TRBV19|-|TRBD1|TRBJ1-2|13
CASGTGFEDGYTF
TGTGCCAGTGGGACAGGGTTTGAAGATGGCTACACCTTC
>TRBV6-4|-|TRBD2|TRBJ2-3|16
CASSATSGSSTDTQYF
TGTGCCAGCAGTGCGACTAGCGGATCTAGCACAGATACGCAGTATTTT
>TRBV4-2|few|-|TRBJ2-2|15
CASSQGPGNTGELFF
TGTGCCAGCAGCCAAGGGCCAGGGAACACCGGGGAGCTGTTTTTT
>TRBV7-9|-|-|TRBJ2-6|15
CASSSELNGANVLTF
TGTGCCAGCAGCTCGGAGCTGAACGGGGCCAACGTCCTGACTTTC
>TRBV6-1|-|-|TRBJ1-2|14
CASSEPGWDYGYTF
TGTGCCAGCAGTGAACCGGGATGGGACTATGGCTACACCTTC
>TRBV5-4|-|-|TRBJ2-3|17
CASSLGGIRPGTDTQYF
TGTGCCAGCAGCTTGGGCGGTATACGCCCGGGCACAGATACGCAGTATTTT
>TRBV19|-|TRBD1|TRBJ1-2|16
CASSIVAGTGGYGYTF
TGTGCCAGTAGTATAGTGGCCGGGACAGGGGGCTATGGCTACACCTTC
>TRBV5-4|-|-|TRBJ1-5|15
CASSLGGRGGQPQHF
TGTGCCAGCAGCTTGGGCGGTAGGGGCGGTCAGCCCCAGCATTTT
>TRBV9|-|-|TRBJ2-1|13
CASSVAPQDGKFF
TGTGCCAGCAGCGTAGCACCCCAGGACGGGAAGTTCTTC
>TRBV2|-|TRBD2|TRBJ2-7|14
CASSLLAGGREQYF
TGTGCCAGCAGTTTGCTAGCGGGGGGTAGAGAGCAGTACTTC
>TRBV5-4|-|-|TRBJ1-1|15
CASSSRDGGRTEAFF
TGTGCCAGCAGCTCAAGGGACGGGGGGCGCACTGAAGCTTTCTTT
>TRBV23-1|-|TRBD1|TRBJ2-7|15
CASSQAPDRVDEQYF
TGCGCCAGCAGTCAGGCCCCGGACAGGGTCGACGAGCAGTACTTC
>TRBV27|-|TRBD1|TRBJ1-1|12
CASSLTGAEAFF
TGTGCCAGCAGTTTGACAGGGGCTGAAGCTTTCTTT
>TRBV27|-|TRBD2|TRBJ2-7|15
CASREGLSEIYEQYF
TGTGCCAGCCGGGAGGGACTCTCGGAGATTTACGAGCAGTACTTC
>TRBV2|-|TRBD1|TRBJ2-5|15
CASRWRTGGEETQYF
TGTGCCAGCAGGTGGCGGACAGGGGGCGAAGAGACCCAGTACTTC
>TRBV2|-|-|TRBJ2-5|16
CASSEAPPVPGGSQYF
TGTGCCAGCAGTGAAGCTCCTCCGGTCCCCGGAGGGAGCCAGTACTTC
>TRBV7-2|-|TRBD2|TRBJ2-3|14
CASSASSGYNTQYF
TGTGCCAGCAGCGCGTCTAGCGGGTATAATACGCAGTATTTT
>TRBV4-1|-|TRBD1|TRBJ2-1|14
CASRTGADYNEQFF
TGCGCCAGCCGAACAGGGGCGGACTACAATGAGCAGTTCTTC
>TRBV6-1|-|-|TRBJ1-4|13
CASSLDGNEKLFF
TGTGCCAGCAGCCTAGACGGTAATGAAAAACTGTTTTTT
>TRBV19|-|TRBD2|TRBJ2-1|15
CASSIKLAANNEQFF
TGTGCCAGTAGTATAAAGCTAGCGGCTAACAATGAGCAGTTCTTC
>TRBV30|once|-|TRBJ1-3|14
CAWSVGGPGNTIYF
TGTGCCTGGAGTGTGGGGGGGCCTGGAAACACCATATATTTT
>TRBV11-2|-|-|TRBJ1-2|13
CASSLGGDNGYTF
TGTGCCAGCAGCTTGGGAGGGGACAATGGCTACACCTTC
>TRBV7-8|-|TRBD1|TRBJ1-1|14
CASSLNRGNTEAFF
TGTGCCAGCAGCTTGAACAGGGGCAACACTGAAGCTTTCTTT
>TRBV5-1|-|-|TRBJ2-7|15
CASSFGGGAYYEQYF
TGCGCCAGCAGCTTCGGAGGGGGGGCCTACTACGAGCAGTACTTC
>TRBV2|-|-|TRBJ2-7|15
CASSEGQRRVYEQYF
TGTGCCAGCAGTGAGGGCCAGCGGAGAGTCTACGAGCAGTACTTC
>TRBV28|-|-|TRBJ2-5|15
CASSLRRSGPGTQYF
TGTGCCAGCAGTTTACGAAGAAGCGGTCCAGGGACCCAGTACTTC
>TRBV30|-|-|TRBJ2-6|14
CASTVFSGANVLTF
TGTGCCTCGACAGTATTCTCTGGGGCCAACGTCCTGACTTTC
>TRBV7-2|-|-|TRBJ1-1|14
CASSLQTVNTEAFF
TGTGCCAGCAGCCTACAGACAGTGAACACTGAAGCTTTCTTT
>TRBV19|-|TRBD1|TRBJ2-5|17
CASSMDRGRGGQETQYF
TGTGCCAGTAGTATGGACAGGGGGCGCGGGGGGCAAGAGACCCAGTACTTC
>TRBV11-3|-|TRBD1|TRBJ2-6|16
CASSSRTGIGANVLTF
TGTGCCAGCAGCTCACGGACAGGGATTGGGGCCAACGTCCTGACTTTC
>TRBV29-1|-|TRBD2|TRBJ2-7|13
CSVGGTSVYEQYF
TGCAGCGTTGGGGGTACTAGCGTCTACGAGCAGTACTTC
>TRBV6-6|few|-|TRBJ1-1|14
CASTKGDTSTEAFF
TGTGCCAGCACCAAGGGGGATACGAGCACTGAAGCTTTCTTT
>TRBV6-1|-|-|TRBJ1-1|12
CASSEARAEAFF
TGTGCCAGCAGTGAAGCACGGGCTGAAGCTTTCTTT
>TRBV5-5|-|TRBD2|TRBJ2-5|16
CASSFMTSGLSETQYF
TGTGCCAGCAGCTTCATGACTAGCGGGCTTTCAGAGACCCAGTACTTC
>TRBV25-1|-|-|TRBJ2-7|14
CASKDSDWGSEQYF
TGTGCCAGCAAGGACAGCGATTGGGGGTCCGAGCAGTACTTC
>TRBV29-1|-|TRBD1|TRBJ1-2|17
CSVGGTGGETILRGYTF
TGCAGCGTTGGCGGGACAGGGGGCGAGACTATCTTACGGGGCTACACCTTC
>TRBV6-5|-|TRBD1|TRBJ1-1|13
CASSNDRDTEAFF
TGTGCCAGCAGCAACGACAGGGACACTGAAGCTTTCTTT
>TRBV28|-|TRBD1|TRBJ1-4|15
CASRPTGGADEKLFF
TGTGCCAGCAGGCCCACAGGGGGCGCGGATGAAAAACTGTTTTTT
>TRBV6-1|few|TRBD1|TRBJ2-6|17
CASSDDRGSPRANVLTF
TGTGCCAGCAGTGACGACAGGGGGTCCCCCAGGGCCAACGTCCTGACTTTC
>TRBV5-6|-|-|TRBJ1-2|12
CASSLAHYGYTF
TGTGCCAGCAGCTTGGCTCACTATGGCTACACCTTC
>TRBV5-6|-|-|TRBJ2-7|14
CASSGRTLAYEQYF
TGTGCCAGCAGCGGGAGGACGTTAGCCTACGAGCAGTACTTC
>TRBV27|-|-|TRBJ1-2|15
CASSLRREVNYGYTF
TGTGCCAGCAGTTTAAGGAGAGAAGTTAACTATGGCTACACCTTC
>TRBV19|-|TRBD1|TRBJ1-2|15
CASSIATGVLNGYTF
TGTGCCAGTAGTATAGCGACAGGGGTGCTCAATGGCTACACCTTC
>TRBV11-2|-|-|TRBJ2-7|13
CASSWGRGYEQYF
TGTGCCAGTTCATGGGGGAGGGGGTACGAGCAGTACTTC
>TRBV6-1|few|-|TRBJ2-3|15
CASRRGQGATDTQYF
TGTGCCAGCAGGCGGGGGCAGGGGGCCACAGATACGCAGTATTTT
>TRBV5-1|-|TRBD2|TRBJ2-7|15
CASSRGTSGRDEQYF
TGCGCCAGCAGCCGCGGGACTAGCGGGAGGGACGAGCAGTACTTC
>TRBV7-2|-|-|TRBJ2-7|14
CASSRGQTNYEQYF
TGTGCCAGTAGCCGCGGGCAGACAAACTACGAGCAGTACTTC
>TRBV30|-|-|TRBJ1-4|15
CAWRGIRVTNEKLFF
TGTGCCTGGAGAGGCATCAGGGTTACTAATGAAAAACTGTTTTTT
>TRBV28|-|-|TRBJ1-2|13
CASVARGTYGYTF
TGTGCCAGCGTGGCGCGCGGGACCTATGGCTACACCTTC
>TRBV19|-|-|TRBJ1-1|14
CASSMGGTNTEAFF
TGTGCCAGTAGTATGGGGGGGACGAACACTGAAGCTTTCTTT
>TRBV4-2|-|TRBD2|TRBJ2-1|17
CASSQATGTSGLNEQFF
TGTGCCAGCAGCCAGGCTACCGGGACTAGCGGTTTGAATGAGCAGTTCTTC
>TRBV30|-|TRBD2|TRBJ2-7|14
CAWDRGGGNYEQYF
TGTGCCTGGGATCGCGGCGGGGGAAACTACGAGCAGTACTTC
>TRBV5-1|once|TRBD2|TRBJ2-5|17
CASSLGVTGLAAETQYF
TGCGCCAGCAGCTTGGGGGTAACGGGACTAGCGGCGGAGACCCAGTACTTC
>TRBV7-8|-|TRBD2|TRBJ2-7|16
CASSFVTGLGTPEQYF
TGTGCCAGCAGCTTCGTTACCGGACTAGGGACCCCAGAGCAGTACTTC
>TRBV6-1|-|-|TRBJ1-3|14
CASSESPRETTIYF
TGTGCCAGCAGTGAATCCCCTCGGGAGACCACCATATATTTT
>TRBV7-8|-|-|TRBJ2-4|14
CASSAALAKNIQCF
TGTGCCAGCAGCGCAGCTCTAGCCAAAAACATTCAGTGCTTC
>TRBV30|-|-|TRBJ2-3|13
CAWSVGDTDTQYF
TGTGCCTGGAGTGTAGGGGACACAGATACGCAGTATTTT
>TRBV30|-|-|TRBJ2-1|17
CAWSVFGAGDRYNEQFF
TGTGCCTGGAGTGTTTTCGGGGCAGGGGATAGGTACAATGAGCAGTTCTTC
>TRBV7-9|-|-|TRBJ2-1|15
CASSLKGQIYNEQFF
TGTGCCAGCAGCTTAAAAGGACAGATTTACAATGAGCAGTTCTTC